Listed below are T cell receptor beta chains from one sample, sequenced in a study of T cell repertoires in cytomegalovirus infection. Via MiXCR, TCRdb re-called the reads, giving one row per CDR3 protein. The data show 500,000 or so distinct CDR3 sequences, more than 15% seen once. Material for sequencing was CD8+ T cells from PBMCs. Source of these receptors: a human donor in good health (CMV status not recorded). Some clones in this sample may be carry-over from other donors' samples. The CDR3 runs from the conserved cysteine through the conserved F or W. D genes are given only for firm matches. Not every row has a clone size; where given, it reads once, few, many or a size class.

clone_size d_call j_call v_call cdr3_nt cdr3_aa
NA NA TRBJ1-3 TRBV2 TGTGCCAGCAGTCAAGGCCTTTCTGGAAACACCATATATTTT CASSQGLSGNTIYF
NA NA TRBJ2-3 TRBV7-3 TGTGCCAGCAGCTTATTCGGGGAATCCCGCACAGATACGCAGTATTTT CASSLFGESRTDTQYF
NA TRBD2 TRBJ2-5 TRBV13 TGTGCCAGCAGCATGACTAGCGGGGGGGCCGGGGAGACCCAGTACTTC CASSMTSGGAGETQYF
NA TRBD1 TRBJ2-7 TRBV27 TGTGCCAGCGGTTTAAGGACAGGGGACGAGCAGTACTTC CASGLRTGDEQYF
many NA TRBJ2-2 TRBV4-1 TGCGCCAGCAGCCAAGAGATGACAGAGGGGAACACCGGGGAGCTGTTTTTT CASSQEMTEGNTGELFF
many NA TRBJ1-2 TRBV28 TGTGCCAGCAGCCTGGGAGTGACAGGCCCCAACTATGGCTACACCTTC CASSLGVTGPNYGYTF
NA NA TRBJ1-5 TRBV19 TGTGCCAGTAGATCCTCGGGAGCCCCTAATCAGCCCCAGCATTTT CASRSSGAPNQPQHF
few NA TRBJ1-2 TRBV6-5 TGTGCCAGCAGTTCCAGAGGTGGCTTCTATGGCTACACCTTC CASSSRGGFYGYTF
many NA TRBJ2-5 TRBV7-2 TGTGCCAGCAGCTTAGCTCACTTGAAGACCCAGTACTTC CASSLAHLKTQYF
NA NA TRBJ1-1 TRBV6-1 TGTGCCAGCAGTGACCCCCCACAGGGAGGGGCGAACACTGAAGCTTTCTTT CASSDPPQGGANTEAFF
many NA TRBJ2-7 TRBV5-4 TGTGCCAGCAGCTTGGGGGGGCAGACCTACGAGCAGTACTTC CASSLGGQTYEQYF
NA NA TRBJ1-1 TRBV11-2 TGTGCCAGCAGCTCTCCGATGTTTGCTCAGGCTTTCTTT CASSSPMFAQAFF
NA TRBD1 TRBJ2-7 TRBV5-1 TGCGCCAGCAGCCCCGGACAGGGTGCGAAACTCTACGAGCAGTACTTC CASSPGQGAKLYEQYF
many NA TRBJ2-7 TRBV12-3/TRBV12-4 TGTGCCAGCAGTTCGGGGAGTTTCGAATACGAGCAGTACTTC CASSSGSFEYEQYF
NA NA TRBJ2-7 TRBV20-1 TGCAGTGCTGAAGACACAGACCTCTCCTACGAGCAGTACTTC CSAEDTDLSYEQYF
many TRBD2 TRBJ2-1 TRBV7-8 TGTGCCAGCAGCTCATCGGGGGGGCCTGGGAATGAGCAGTTCTTC CASSSSGGPGNEQFF
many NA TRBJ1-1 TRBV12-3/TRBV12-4 TGTGCCAGCAGGTTGGGGGCCCCACTGGGACACACTGAAGCTTTCTTT CASRLGAPLGHTEAFF
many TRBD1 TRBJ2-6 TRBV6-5 TGTGCCAGCAGTTACTCTACAGGGGATCACTCTGGGGCCAACGTCCTGACTTTC CASSYSTGDHSGANVLTF
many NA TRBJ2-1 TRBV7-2 TGTGCCAGCAGCGAGTACAATGAGCAGTTCTTC CASSEYNEQFF
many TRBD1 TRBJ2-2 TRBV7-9 TGTGCCAGCAGCTCAAACTCGGGACAGGGTCCCGGGGAGCTGTTTTTT CASSSNSGQGPGELFF
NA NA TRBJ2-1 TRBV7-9 TGTGCCAGCAACGGCGGGGGCCTATCCTACAATGAGCAGTTCTTC CASNGGGLSYNEQFF